These 19 T cell receptor beta chains came from one sample sequenced in a study of T-cell memory formation after mild COVID-19 (dated by TCRdb to the early 2020s). Preparation of the library involved 5' RACE. TCRdb names Illumina NovaSeq 6000 as the instrument used. Clones were called with MiXCR by TCRdb after fastp trimmed the public reads at Q25, and only in-frame beta chains were retained. Every distinct CDR3 protein forms one entry, paired with its most common genes and DNA. The sample table lists around 300,000 distinct CDR3 sequences, around 15% of them with a count of one. The ten largest clonotypes hold 22% of the sample. Source material: PBMCs or a T cell subset sorted from them (not recorded which). The source of these receptors is a man aged 18 to 30 who had mild COVID-19 (a few samples of this study predate the infection). The sample titles of this study are shuffled in the database, so cell type and time point are left out; the donor was told from shared clones.

This clonotype was seen a few times. This chain uses TRBV7-2 with TRBJ2-1; D gene ambiguous. The germline gives CDR1 SGHTA, CDR2 FQGNSA. With 6 bases removed from V and 0 bases from J, the gap between germline ends came to 9 bases. CDR3 length: 14 residues. CDR3 sequence (DNA): TGTGCCAGCAGATCCTCGAGCTCCTACAATGAGCAGTTCTTC. Its translation: CASRSSSSYNEQFF.

V and J are TRBV11-2 and TRBJ2-2; 10 bases align to TRBD2. J was trimmed by 6 bases and V by 3 bases; bases with no gene match: 4. Germline V gene data show CDR1 as SGHAT and CDR2 as FQNNGV. This CDR3 spans 15 amino acids. The CDR3 DNA follows: TGTGCCAGCAGCTTCGTTCTAGCGGGGGCCGGGGAGCTGTTTTTT. It translates to CASSFVLAGAGELFF.

This clonotype was seen many times. The CDR3 loop reads CASSQAGTSVNEQFF. CDR3 in DNA: TGTGCCAGCAGCCAAGCCGGGACTAGCGTGAATGAGCAGTTCTTC. The chain recombines TRBV4-2 with TRBJ2-1; 10 positions match TRBD2. The ends lost 1 base at V and 7 bases at J; junction bases unmatched: 4. The CDR3 is 15 amino acids. Germline V CDR1 and CDR2: LGHNA, YNFKEQ.

Only a few counts were recorded for this clonotype. The chain carries TRBV6-2 or TRBV6-3 and TRBJ2-7, with D perhaps TRBD1 (7 bases). Trimming stripped 2 bases from V and 2 bases from J, with 13 bases between. The CDR3 has 15 residues. Germline V gene lookup returns CDR1 MNHEY and CDR2 SVGEGT. The CDR3: CASSYAAGQPYEQYV. CDR3 sequence (DNA): TGTGCCAGCAGTTACGCGGCGGGACAGCCCTACGAGCAGTACGTC.

The genes are TRBV30 and TRBJ1-2; possible D gene TRBD1, 5 bases. Trimming removed 5 bases from V and 5 bases from J, with 12 bases in between. The germline V gene encodes CDR1 GTSNPN and CDR2 SVGIG (reference sequence). The CDR3 consists of 12 residues. The CDR3: CAWEHGGYGYTF. DNA of the CDR3: TGTGCCTGGGAGCACGGGGGGTATGGCTACACCTTC.

This clonotype was recorded at least ten times. V is TRBV5-1 and J is TRBJ1-1, with a weak D call TRBD1 (5 bases). The CDR3 runs 13 residues. V was cut by 2 bases and J by 1 base, with 6 bases left in between. CDR1 is SGHRS, CDR2 YFSETQ, per germline. The CDR3 bases are TGCGCCAGCAGCTTCGACAGGAACACTGAAGCTTTCTTT. This sequence encodes CASSFDRNTEAFF.

This clonotype was counted a few times. This chain connects TRBV10-3 to TRBJ2-3, with a tentative D call TRBD2 (6 bases). In germline, CDR1 is ENHRY, CDR2 SYGVKD. The CDR3 contains 15 residues. The V and J ends lost 2 bases and 4 bases respectively, with 13 bases between them. CDR3 in amino acids: CAISERRGVSDTQYF. CDR3 sequence (DNA): TGTGCCATCAGTGAGAGGCGGGGAGTCTCAGATACGCAGTATTTT.

The V gene is TRBV4-1, the J gene TRBJ1-1, with 9 bases fitting TRBD1. With 0 bases clipped from V and 8 bases from J, the junction kept 13 bases outside the gene matches. Germline V gives CDR1 MGHRA, CDR2 YSYEKL. This CDR3 has 17 amino acids. The CDR3 DNA sequence: TGCGCCAGCAGCCAAGATGCCTACAGACAGGGGGAGGCGGAAGCTTTCTTT. This codes for CASSQDAYRQGEAEAFF.

This clonotype was found a few times. The chain employs TRBV20-1 and TRBJ1-1; 8 bases are shared with TRBD1. CDR1 is DFQATT, CDR2 SNEGSKA, per germline (reference sequence). The junction had 3 bases not matched to a gene; V was cut back by 5 bases and J by 1 base. The CDR3 runs 13 residues. CDR3 protein: CSAYRGGNTEAFF. The CDR3 DNA follows: TGCAGTGCTTACAGGGGGGGGAACACTGAAGCTTTCTTT.

The gene calls are TRBV6-2 or TRBV6-3 and TRBJ2-5; the D gene is possibly TRBD2 (5 bases). Trimming removed 5 bases at V and 5 bases at J, with 9 bases between. The CDR3 has 12 amino acids. Germline lookup yields CDR1 MNHEY and CDR2 SVGEGT. The CDR3 coding sequence is TGTGCCAGCAGTCCTAGCACTGAGACCCAGTACTTC. Translating gives CASSPSTETQYF.

This clonotype was observed a few times. The rearrangement links TRBV5-1 to TRBJ2-1; 12 bases line up with TRBD1. After removal of 0 bases from V and 5 bases from J, the junction contained 3 bases not matched to a gene. Germline CDR1 is SGHRS and CDR2 is YFSETQ. The CDR3 has 16 residues. The CDR3, as DNA: TGCGCCAGCAGCTTGGGGGACAGGGGGCTAGACAATGAGCAGTTCTTC. It codes for CASSLGDRGLDNEQFF.

This clonotype was counted only a few times. The V call is TRBV6-5, the J call TRBJ1-1; 7 bases line up with TRBD1. V dropped 7 bases and J dropped 4; count of bases not matched to a gene: 3. The CDR3 consists of 12 residues. The V gene's germline CDR1 is MNHEY and CDR2 SVGAGI. This CDR3 reads CASKGGSTEAFF. CDR3 DNA: TGTGCCAGCAAAGGGGGCAGCACTGAAGCTTTCTTT.

The V gene is TRBV9, the J gene TRBJ2-5; 8 positions agree with TRBD2. Germline lookup yields CDR1 SGDLS and CDR2 YYNGEE. The trim removed 1 base at V and 5 bases at J, leaving 10 bases unmatched. The CDR3 consists of 16 residues. The DNA for the CDR3 is TGTGCCAGCAGCGTATCAGCGGGGGCCCAAGGGGAGACCCAGTACTTC. It yields the protein CASSVSAGAQGETQYF. Drawing the rest from reference TRBV9 and TRBJ2-5, the complete variable domain is DSGVTQTPKHLITATGQRVTLRCSPRSGDLSVYWYQQSLDQGLQFLIQYYNGEERAKGNILERFSAQQFPDLHSELNLSSLELGDSALYFCASSVSAGAQGETQYFGPGTRLLVL.

This clonotype was counted many times. The genes are TRBV4-1 and TRBJ1-1, with D possibly matching TRBD1 (5 bases). The germline CDR1 and CDR2 sequences are MGHRA and YSYEKL. Trimming removed 1 base from V and 4 bases from J, with 13 bases in between. The CDR3 contains 15 residues. The CDR3 DNA sequence: TGCGCCAGCAGCCAAGGACAGTGGGGGAGCACTGAAGCTTTCTTT. Amino acid sequence: CASSQGQWGSTEAFF.

This clonotype was recorded a few times. The genes are TRBV6-5 and TRBJ1-3, with 8 bases identical to TRBD1. The germline CDR1 and CDR2 sequences are MNHEY and SVGAGI. CDR3 length: 18 residues. V dropped 0 bases and J dropped 4; count of bases not matched to a gene: 11. CDR3 coding DNA: TGTGCCAGCAGTTACTCTCCTGGCAGGGGGCGAGGAGGAAACACCATATATTTT. Protein product: CASSYSPGRGRGGNTIYF.

J is TRBJ1-2 and V is TRBV19; 8 bases line up with TRBD1. V gave up 10 bases and J gave up 3 bases; unmatched junction bases: 4. Germline V CDR1 and CDR2: LNHDA, SQIVND (reference sequence). The CDR3 extends over 12 amino acids. The CDR3 DNA is TGTGCCACCTCAGGGGGCGACTATGGCTACACCTTC. Its protein is CATSGGDYGYTF. Full variable domain (rest looked up from reference TRBV19 and TRBJ1-2): DGGITQSPKYLFRKEGQNVTLSCEQNLNHDAMYWYRQDPGQGLRLIYYSQIVNDFQKGDIAEGYSVSREKKESFPLTVTSAQKNPTAFYLCATSGGDYGYTFGSGTRLTVV.

The V gene is TRBV5-1, the J gene TRBJ2-3, with TRBD2 identical over 12 bases. Trimming removed 4 bases from V and 1 base from J; junction bases left unmatched: 4. Germline lookup yields CDR1 SGHRS and CDR2 YFSETQ. This CDR3 spans 16 amino acids. DNA for the CDR3: TGCGCCAGCAGCCCTAGCGGGGGGGCCGGCACAGATACGCAGTATTTT. Amino acid sequence: CASSPSGGAGTDTQYF.

This chain joins TRBV5-4 and TRBJ2-1; a possible D gene is TRBD2 (5 bases). Trimming pared 6 bases from V and 5 bases from J, leaving 12 bases between. Looked up from germline, CDR1 is SGHNT and CDR2 is YYREEE (reference sequence). This CDR3 has 13 residues. The CDR3 sequence is CASNPGNHNEQFF. CDR3 bases: TGTGCCAGCAACCCCGGGAACCACAATGAGCAGTTCTTC.

This chain uses TRBV24-1 with TRBJ1-5; D not resolved. Germline V gene sequence: CDR1 KGHDR, CDR2 SFDVKD. Trimming removed 6 bases from V and 6 bases from J, with 5 bases in between. There are 11 residues in the CDR3. This CDR3 is CATSSRQPQHF. For the CDR3, the DNA is TGTGCCACCAGTTCCCGTCAGCCCCAGCATTTT.